The text below deals with one TCR beta chain. Its antigen is unidentified. At one boundary the junction diverges from the germline segment, which might be a read error. This specimen belongs to a study of Graves' ophthalmopathy and Graves' hyperthyroidism. Study results and limitations: Blood also carried most expanded thyroid clonotypes exceeding 0.001 frequency.

The length of the CDR3 is 13 residues. Germline V lookup: CDR1 SGHNT, CDR2 YYREEE (reference sequence). It was from 10 ml of fresh peripheral blood that the PBMCs came. The TCR beta CDR3 regions underwent amplification from RNA transcripts. The authors performed first-round RT-PCR with HTBI primers and then a second-round multiplex PCR. TCRdb analysed the multiplex PCR reads with MiXCR anew, one entry per CDR3 protein. This sample has around 40,000 distinct CDR3 sequences, with over 40% found just once. Source material: peripheral blood. The TCR was taken from an adult man with Graves' ophthalmopathy. This chain links TRBV5-4 with TRBJ1-3; D call uncertain. CDR3 DNA: TGTGCCAGCAGCTCCCGTCGTGCAAACACCATATGTTTT. Protein: CASSSRRANTICF.